This entry lists 4 T cell receptor beta chains sequenced from one sample in a study of patients and donors after allogeneic stem cell transplantation (TCRdb year 2020). Library preparation was by RT-PCR. Sequencing was carried out with a NextSeq 550. The public sequencing data were trimmed at Q25 with fastp and processed into clonotypes with MiXCR by TCRdb, which kept only in-frame beta chains. Merged by CDR3 protein, the rows form single entries marked with the most common genes and DNA. The sample table lists under 200,000 distinct CDR3 sequences, roughly 30% of them with a count of one. Approximately 3% of the sample is taken by the ten largest. Sequenced material: blood, either unsorted or a sorted T cell fraction (not recorded which). These receptors all stem from a human donor who was either an allogeneic HSCT recipient or a stem cell or donor lymphocyte infusion donor (not recorded which). It is not recorded whose cells these are; they may come from a transplant donor.

The chain carries TRBV5-8 and TRBJ1-5; the D gene is possibly TRBD1 (5 bases). The ends were cut back, 7 bases at V and 4 bases at J, with 9 bases in the middle. CDR1 SGHTS and CDR2 YDEGEE come from the germline V gene. The CDR3 length is 12 residues. In DNA form, the CDR3 reads TGTGCCAGCCGGGGGGTAAATCAGCCCCAGCATTTT. Encoded protein: CASRGVNQPQHF.

The rearrangement links TRBV7-3 to TRBJ2-5; perhaps TRBD1 as D (6 bases). CDR1 SGHTA and CDR2 FQGTGA come from the germline V gene. V was cut by 6 bases and J by 3 bases, with 11 bases left in between. The CDR3 runs to 13 residues. This chain's CDR3 is CASRSRTEETQYF. The CDR3 bases are TGTGCCAGCAGGTCTAGGACAGAAGAGACCCAGTACTTC.

The chain is built from TRBV5-5 and TRBJ1-5; no clear D. The CDR3 has 15 amino acids. Germline V gene lookup returns CDR1 SGHKS and CDR2 YYEKEE (reference sequence). Trimming removed 1 base at V and 4 bases at J, with 12 bases between. Written as DNA, the CDR3 is TGTGCCAGCAGCTTGTATCTGGGAGCTAATCAGCCCCAGCATTTT. It encodes CASSLYLGANQPQHF.

This chain links TRBV5-1 with TRBJ2-5; no firm D call. The CDR3 spans 13 residues. The V gene lost 5 bases and the J gene lost 5 bases, with 13 bases spanning the gap. Per germline, CDR1 SGHRS and CDR2 YFSETQ. The CDR3 loop reads CASSPVRVETQYF. The DNA of the CDR3 is TGCGCCAGCAGTCCCGTCCGGGTGGAGACCCAGTACTTC.